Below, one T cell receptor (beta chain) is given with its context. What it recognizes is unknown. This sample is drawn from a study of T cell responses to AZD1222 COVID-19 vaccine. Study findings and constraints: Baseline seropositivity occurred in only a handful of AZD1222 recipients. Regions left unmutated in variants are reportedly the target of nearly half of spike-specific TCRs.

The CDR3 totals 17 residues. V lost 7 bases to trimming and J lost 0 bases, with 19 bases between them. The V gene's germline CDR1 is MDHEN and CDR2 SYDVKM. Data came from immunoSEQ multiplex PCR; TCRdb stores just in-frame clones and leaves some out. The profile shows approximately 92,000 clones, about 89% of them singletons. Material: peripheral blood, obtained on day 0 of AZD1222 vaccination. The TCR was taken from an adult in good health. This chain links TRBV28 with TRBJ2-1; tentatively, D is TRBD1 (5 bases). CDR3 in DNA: TGTGCCAGCATCACGTTTCGACGGACAAGCTCCTACAATGAGCAGTTCTTC. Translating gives CASITFRRTSSYNEQFF.